Shown below are 32 T cell receptor beta chains from a single sample sequenced in a study of T cell clonality in common variable immunodeficiency. Their target antigens are unknown. Findings and limits, study-wide: In common variable immunodeficiency, TCR beta chains reportedly carried fewer deletions and N-nucleotide insertions.

Data came from immunoSEQ multiplex PCR; TCRdb stores just in-frame clones and leaves some out. The sample contains tens of thousands of clones, none of them singletons. The sample comprised peripheral blood mononuclear cells. The receptors derive from a human donor with common variable immunodeficiency.

The table lists this clone with a few counts. CDR3 bases read: TGTGCCAGCAGCCCGAGCCTGCGGCACACTGAA. It encodes CASSPSLRHTE. In full, the CDR3 is CASSPSLRHTEAFF. This chain joins TRBV7-9 and TRBJ1-1; D gene ambiguous. The read halts 3 residues ahead of the CDR3 end, with the missing end drawn from the germline J gene. The CDR3 extends over 14 amino acids. Trimming took off 5 bases at V and 3 bases at J, with 13 bases between the two ends. CDR1 is SEHNR, CDR2 FQNEAQ, per germline (reference sequence).

This clone appeared many times. The read falls 3 residues short of the CDR3 end, and the missing part is taken from the germline J gene. The V call is TRBV7-2, the J call TRBJ2-1; 8 positions match TRBD2. The CDR3 has 15 amino acids. The germline CDR1 and CDR2 sequences are SGHTA and FQGNSA. J was trimmed by 9 bases and V by 5 bases; bases with no gene match: 12. Partial CDR3 DNA: TGTGCCAGCAGCCTACACGGGACTAGACGCGGTGAG. Protein: CASSLHGTRRGE. The whole CDR3 sequence reads CASSLHGTRRGEQFF.

This clone occurred many times. The read terminates 3 residues before the CDR3 end, so the remaining end is supplied by the germline J gene. V gene TRBV20-1 combines with J gene TRBJ2-1; 9 bases are a match to TRBD1. The CDR3 loop spans 13 amino acids. In germline, CDR1 is DFQATT, CDR2 SNEGSKA (reference sequence). V shed 6 bases and J 4 bases; nucleotides not matched to a gene: 4. CDR3 bases read: TGCAGTGCCGCGGGACAGGGATACAATGAG. This codes for CSAAGQGYNE. The CDR3, in full, reads CSAAGQGYNEQFF.

There are a few counts of this clone. Read data end 3 residues before the CDR3 end; the end is taken from the germline J gene. This sequence joins TRBV7-2 and TRBJ2-3; 10 bases agree with TRBD2. Germline V gene data show CDR1 as SGHTA and CDR2 as FQGNSA. CDR3 size: 16 residues. CDR3 DNA, as far as it was read: TGTGCAAGTCGCTTAGCTCTAGCGGGGGGCACAGATACG. This codes for CASRLALAGGTDT. The whole CDR3 region reads CASRLALAGGTDTQYF.

For this clone: The read ends 3 residues before the CDR3 terminus; that terminus is restored from the germline J gene. V and J are TRBV18 and TRBJ1-1; 10 positions match TRBD1. Per the germline V gene, CDR1 is KGHSH and CDR2 is LQKENI. With 4 bases clipped from V and 3 bases from J, the junction kept 5 bases outside the gene matches. This CDR3 is 15 amino acids long. This chain's CDR3 is CASSLAGTGDTEAFF. The DNA read from the CDR3 is TGTGCCAGCTCACTCGCCGGGACAGGGGACACTGAA.

A few counts support this clone. The read stops 3 residues short of the end of the CDR3; the missing end is completed from the germline J gene. This chain connects TRBV30 to TRBJ1-6; weak D call: TRBD1 (5 bases). Germline lookup yields CDR1 GTSNPN and CDR2 SVGIG (reference sequence). With 3 bases removed from V and 5 bases from J, the gap between germline ends came to 8 bases. CDR3 length equals 13 residues. The CDR3 sequence is CAWRTEDNSPLHF. CDR3 bases read: TGTGCCTGGAGGACAGAAGATAATTCACCC. The full variable domain, completed using reference TRBV30 and TRBJ1-6, is SQTIHQWPATLVQPVGSPLSLECTVEGTSNPNLYWYRQAAGRGLQLLFYSVGIGQISSEVPQNLSASRPQDRQFILSSKKLLLSDSGFYLCAWRTEDNSPLHFGNGTRLTVT.

A few counts support this clone. The sequenced fragment ends 3 residues before the CDR3 boundary, so the rest is inferred from the germline J gene. The chain uses TRBV19 and TRBJ1-1; D unresolved. The CDR3 has 14 amino acids. The V end was cut by 6 bases, the J end by 4 bases, with 15 bases between. Per the germline V gene, CDR1 is LNHDA and CDR2 is SQIVND (reference sequence). CDR3: CASRLNSLGTEAFF. CDR3 DNA, as far as it was read: TGTGCCAGTAGGCTGAACAGCCTGGGCACTGAA.

With regard to this clone: The read ends 3 residues shy of where the CDR3 ends; the end is completed using the germline J gene. The rearrangement joins TRBV2 to TRBJ2-5; maybe TRBD1 (7 bases). This CDR3 is 13 amino acids long. The germline V gene has CDR1 SNHLY and CDR2 FYNNEI. V lost 5 bases and J 5 bases, leaving 12 bases between the germline ends. The CDR3 bases that were read are TGTGCCAGCAGTTGGGCAGGGGGGGAGACC. This codes for CASSWAGGET. The entire CDR3 protein is CASSWAGGETQYF.

This clone was counted many times. From the germline J gene comes the end of the CDR3, since the read stops 3 residues before it. This chain uses TRBV5-1 with TRBJ2-7; 8 nucleotides line up with TRBD1. There are 15 residues in the CDR3. V lost 4 bases and J lost 4; bases outside the gene matches: 10. Germline CDR1 reads SGHRS; CDR2 reads YFSETQ. The covered CDR3 bases are TGCGCCAGCAGCGTGACAACAGGGGGTAGTTACGAG. This sequence encodes CASSVTTGGSYE. The whole CDR3 is CASSVTTGGSYEQYF.

As to this clone: The read is 3 residues too short to cover the CDR3 end, so that end is filled in from the germline J gene. The chain carries TRBV6-2 or TRBV6-3 and TRBJ1-1; D is perhaps TRBD1 (6 bases). CDR3 length equals 16 residues. Germline lookup yields CDR1 MNHEY and CDR2 SVGEGT. Trimming took 5 bases from V and 1 from J, leaving 17 bases between them. The covered CDR3 bases are TGTGCCAGCAGTAGCACAGGGAAGAGTACGAACACTGAA. Its protein product is CASSSTGKSTNTE. The CDR3 in full is CASSSTGKSTNTEAFF.

To note about this clone: From the germline J gene comes the end of the CDR3, since the read stops 3 residues before it. The chain joins TRBV19 to TRBJ2-2; no definite D call. CDR1 and CDR2 (germline): LNHDA, SQIVND (reference sequence). With 6 bases removed from V and 1 base from J, the gap between germline ends came to 6 bases. The length of the CDR3 is 13 residues. The covered CDR3 bases are TGTGCCAGTAGCCCCTGGAACACCGGGGAG. Protein product: CASSPWNTGE. In full, the CDR3 is CASSPWNTGELFF. The full variable domain, with the rest looked up from reference TRBV19 and TRBJ2-2, is DGGITQSPKYLFRKEGQNVTLSCEQNLNHDAMYWYRQDPGQGLRLIYYSQIVNDFQKGDIAEGYSVSREKKESFPLTVTSAQKNPTAFYLCASSPWNTGELFFGEGSRLTVL.

Of note for this clone: The read halts 3 residues ahead of the CDR3 end, with the missing end drawn from the germline J gene. The chain joins TRBV29-1 to TRBJ2-5; D possibly corresponds to TRBD1 (5 bases). Germline-derived CDR1 and CDR2 are SQVTM and ANQGSEA. The ends were cut back, 5 bases at V and 5 bases at J, with 15 bases in the middle. CDR3 length: 13 residues. The part of the CDR3 DNA that was read is TGCAGCGTTAGACCCAATAAGGGGGAGACC. Its protein product is CSVRPNKGET. The CDR3 as a whole reads CSVRPNKGETQYF.

This clone was detected only a few times. The CDR3 end is not reached by the read, which stops 3 residues before it; the germline J gene fills it in. The J gene is TRBJ2-5, the V gene TRBV14, with TRBD2 matching over 7 bases. Trimming removed 4 bases from V and 0 bases from J; junction bases left unmatched: 17. Germline V CDR1 and CDR2: SGHDN, FVKESK. This CDR3 spans 19 amino acids. The DNA read from the CDR3 is TGTGCCAGCAGCCCATGGTTTGGGGGGGGATACGCGAACCAAGAGACC. Amino acid sequence: CASSPWFGGGYANQET. The full CDR3 protein is CASSPWFGGGYANQETQYF.

A note on this clone: The read terminates 3 residues before the CDR3 end, so the remaining end is supplied by the germline J gene. This chain joins TRBV19 and TRBJ1-5; D not certain. V was shortened by 2 bases and J by 5 bases, with 10 bases between the two germline ends. The CDR3 consists of 14 residues. Germline V gene data show CDR1 as LNHDA and CDR2 as SQIVND (reference sequence). The part of the CDR3 DNA that was read is TGTGCCAGTAGTATACGCGGCTCGGATCAGCCC. Translating gives CASSIRGSDQP. The entire CDR3 is CASSIRGSDQPQHF.

The sample holds many counts of this clone. The CDR3 goes on 3 residues after the read ends, and that part is filled in from the germline J gene. This chain uses TRBV30 with TRBJ1-5; tentative D call: TRBD1 (6 bases). Germline CDR1 is GTSNPN and CDR2 is SVGIG (reference sequence). The ends were cut back, 2 bases at V and 6 bases at J, with 14 bases in the middle. This CDR3 is 14 amino acids long. The CDR3 is CAWSPRGGGQPQHF. The DNA read from the CDR3 is TGTGCCTGGAGTCCACGGGGAGGGGGTCAGCCC.

This clone was counted many times. The read falls 3 residues short of the CDR3 end, and the missing part is taken from the germline J gene. This chain uses TRBV7-3 with TRBJ2-1; D is unclear. The germline V and J ends were trimmed by 3 bases and 7 bases, with 13 bases remaining between them. Per the germline V gene, CDR1 is SGHTA and CDR2 is FQGTGA. This CDR3 is built from 14 residues. CDR3: CASSLSAIANEQFF. The CDR3 bases that were read are TGTGCCAGCAGCTTGTCTGCTATCGCGAATGAG.

This clone was detected ten times or more. The CDR3 is cut off 3 residues early in the read; its end comes from the germline J gene. The chain joins TRBV12-3 or TRBV12-4 to TRBJ2-5, with a possible D match to TRBD1 (6 bases). V was trimmed by 0 bases and J by 5 bases, leaving 10 bases between them. The CDR3 spans 14 residues. The CDR3 bases that were read are TGTGCCAGCAGTTTAGCCCAGGGGCGGGAGACC. This translates into CASSLAQGRET. The CDR3 as a whole reads CASSLAQGRETQYF.

Details on this clone: The germline gene is not matched at one end of the junction; a read error may be the cause. The read is 3 residues too short to cover the CDR3 end, so that end is filled in from the germline J gene. The V call is TRBV7-9, the J call TRBJ1-2; 8 bases line up with TRBD1. Germline assignment: CDR1 SEHNR and CDR2 FQNEAQ (reference sequence). This CDR3 contains 13 residues. The CDR3 spells CSSSSGQDIGYTF. Partial CDR3 DNA: TGTTCCAGCAGCTCGGGACAGGATATAGGC.

On this clone itself: The read falls 3 residues short of the CDR3 end, and the missing part is taken from the germline J gene. The J gene is TRBJ1-2, the V gene TRBV7-9; D not certain. The ends were cut back, 4 bases at V and 4 bases at J, with 7 bases in the middle. Germline lookup yields CDR1 SEHNR and CDR2 FQNEAQ (reference sequence). The CDR3 spans 12 residues. The CDR3 spells CASSSPGYGYTF. Partial CDR3 DNA: TGTGCCAGCAGCTCACCAGGCTATGGC. The variable domain in full, completed from reference TRBV7-9 and TRBJ1-2, reads DTGVSQNPRHKITKRGQNVTFRCDPISEHNRLYWYRQTLGQGPEFLTYFQNEAQLEKSRLLSDRFSAERPKGSFSTLEIQRTEQGDSAMYLCASSSPGYGYTFGSGTRLTVV.

This clone was picked up many times. With the read ending 3 residues before the CDR3 end, the germline J gene is used to fill in that end. This sequence joins TRBV5-1 and TRBJ2-3; the D gene is possibly TRBD2 (5 bases). Trimming took off 1 base at V and 3 bases at J, with 15 bases between the two ends. The CDR3 totals 16 residues. Per germline, CDR1 SGHRS and CDR2 YFSETQ. The CDR3 region is CASSLNGDRSTDTQYF. The CDR3 DNA, read in part, is TGCGCCAGCAGCTTGAACGGGGATAGAAGTACAGATACG.

This clone has only a few counts. CDR3 loop: CSGVAGRNEQFF. Partial CDR3 DNA: TGCAGCGGTGTAGCGGGAAGGAATGAG. The chain links TRBV29-1 to TRBJ2-1, with 8 nucleotides matching TRBD2. The read ends 3 residues early relative to the CDR3; the germline J gene fills the gap. The ends lost 7 bases at V and 7 bases at J; junction bases unmatched: 6. Germline values: CDR1 SQVTM, CDR2 ANQGSEA. The CDR3 extends over 12 amino acids.

This clone was detected ten times or more. The read ends 3 residues before the CDR3 terminus; that terminus is restored from the germline J gene. This chain uses TRBV6-9 with TRBJ2-2; TRBD2 agrees at 7 bases. The CDR3 has 15 residues. Losses at the gene ends were 2 bases for V and 4 bases for J; bases not matched to a gene: 4. The germline V gene encodes CDR1 MNHGY and CDR2 SVAAGI. CDR3 residues: CASSYTSAGTGELFF. The CDR3 DNA, read in part, is TGTGCCAGCAGTTATACTAGCGCGGGCACCGGGGAG.

Only a few counts were recorded for this clone. The sequence runs out 3 residues before the end of the CDR3; the remainder is reconstructed from the germline J gene. The chain uses TRBV20-1 and TRBJ2-1, with a weak D call TRBD1 (6 bases). V lost 0 bases and J lost 9, with 21 bases in between. The CDR3 loop spans 16 amino acids. Germline V gene data show CDR1 as DFQATT and CDR2 as SNEGSKA (reference sequence). Here the CDR3 reads CSARDTQGRGFGEQFF. Partial CDR3 DNA: TGCAGTGCTAGAGATACACAGGGAAGGGGATTTGGTGAG.

This clone has at least ten counts. The read ends 3 residues before the CDR3 terminus; that terminus is restored from the germline J gene. This chain links TRBV29-1 with TRBJ2-7; maybe TRBD1 (6 bases). Between the trimmed V and J ends, which lost 4 bases and 6 bases, there was a span of 13 bases. The CDR3 has 12 amino acids. CDR1 SQVTM and CDR2 ANQGSEA come from the germline V gene. CDR3 residues: CSVGPRGSEQYF. CDR3 DNA (partial): TGCAGCGTTGGGCCCAGGGGAAGCGAG.

This clone was observed at least ten times. The CDR3 extends 3 residues past the end of the read, so its final part is completed from the germline J gene. This rearrangement joins TRBV2 to TRBJ2-3, with TRBD2 as a possible D gene (6 bases). V lost 6 bases and J 0 bases, leaving 13 bases between the germline ends. Germline CDR1 and CDR2: SNHLY and FYNNEI. The length of the CDR3 is 15 residues. This chain's CDR3 is CASSPGTSSTDTQYF. Partial CDR3 DNA: TGTGCCAGCAGCCCCGGGACTTCTAGCACAGATACG. Variable domain in full (rest from reference TRBV2 and TRBJ2-3): EPEVTQTPSHQVTQMGQEVILRCVPISNHLYFYWYRQILGQKVEFLVSFYNNEISEKSEIFDDQFSVERPDGSNFTLKIRSTKLEDSAMYFCASSPGTSSTDTQYFGPGTRLTVL.

Worth noting for this clone: The DNA ends 3 residues before the CDR3 does, and the rest of the CDR3 is filled in from the germline J gene. The chain carries TRBV30 and TRBJ1-1, with 8 positions matching TRBD1. This CDR3 spans 15 amino acids. The V gene's germline CDR1 is GTSNPN and CDR2 SVGIG (reference sequence). The covered CDR3 bases are TGTGCCTGGAGTCCATCCTGGACAGGGCTTATGAGA. Its translation: CAWSPSWTGLMR. The entire CDR3 reads CAWSPSWTGLMRAFF.

This clone showed up many times. Read data end 3 residues before the CDR3 end; the end is taken from the germline J gene. J is TRBJ1-2 and V is TRBV6-2 or TRBV6-3, with no clear D. Germline loops: CDR1 MNHEY, CDR2 SVGEGT. There are 13 residues in the CDR3. Trimming stripped 10 bases from V and 0 bases from J, with 12 bases between. CDR3 DNA (partial): TGTGCCACCTCAGACAACGCTAACTATGGC. Translation gives CATSDNANYG. The whole CDR3 sequence reads CATSDNANYGYTF.

On this clone itself: The read ends 3 residues early relative to the CDR3; the germline J gene fills the gap. The gene calls are TRBV30 and TRBJ1-2; TRBD1 agrees at 8 bases. V lost 3 bases and J lost 1; bases outside the gene matches: 7. In germline, CDR1 is GTSNPN, CDR2 SVGIG (reference sequence). The CDR3 has 15 amino acids. The sequenced CDR3 bases are TGTGCCTGGAGGGGACAGGACCTACTTAACTATGGC. Translating it yields CAWRGQDLLNYG. The whole CDR3 reads CAWRGQDLLNYGYTF.

Turning to this clone: The read falls 3 residues short of the CDR3 end, and the missing part is taken from the germline J gene. The chain links TRBV7-9 to TRBJ1-2, with TRBD1 matching 7 bases. Looked up from germline, CDR1 is SEHNR and CDR2 is FQNEAQ (reference sequence). The CDR3 consists of 13 residues. With 1 base clipped from V and 7 bases from J, the junction kept 3 bases outside the gene matches. The CDR3 DNA, read in part, is TGTGCCAGCAGCTTAGACAGGGGACGTGGC. This sequence encodes CASSLDRGRG. The entire CDR3 reads CASSLDRGRGYTF.

This clone was observed at least ten times. The read ends 3 residues shy of where the CDR3 ends; the end is completed using the germline J gene. J is TRBJ1-4 and V is TRBV2, with D perhaps matching TRBD1 (5 bases). Trimming removed 6 bases at V and 5 bases at J, with 16 bases between. The CDR3 length is 15 residues. CDR1 and CDR2 from the germline V gene are SNHLY and FYNNEI. Here the CDR3 reads CASRGTRTGNEKLFF. The sequenced CDR3 bases are TGTGCCAGCAGGGGGACTCGGACGGGAAATGAAAAA.

This clone was seen ten or more times. CDR3 DNA (partial): TGTGCCAGCAGTTCAGGGTCACCTTCCGAG. Its translation: CASSSGSPSE. The whole CDR3 region reads CASSSGSPSEQYF. The chain joins TRBV5-6 to TRBJ2-7; the D gene is possibly TRBD1 (5 bases). The read stops 3 residues short of the end of the CDR3; the missing end is completed from the germline J gene. Germline V lookup: CDR1 SGHDT, CDR2 YYEEEE. There are 13 residues in the CDR3. The germline V and J ends were trimmed by 5 bases and 6 bases, with 15 bases remaining between them.

This clone was seen a handful of times. Sequencing ends 3 residues short of the CDR3 end; the germline J gene provides the rest. The gene calls are TRBV5-6 and TRBJ1-6; 7 nucleotides agree with TRBD1. This CDR3 region has 15 residues. The V gene's germline CDR1 is SGHDT and CDR2 YYEEEE. V lost 3 bases, J lost 5 bases, and 5 bases stayed unmatched. The CDR3 bases that were read are TGTGCCAGCAGCTCCTGGGACAGAAATAATTCACCC. Translation: CASSSWDRNNSP. The complete CDR3 reads CASSSWDRNNSPLHF.